The 15 T cell receptor beta chains below come from one sample, sequenced in a study of T cells in Graves' hyperthyroidism and ophthalmopathy. RNA transcripts gave rise to amplified TCR beta CDR3 regions. Carried out on the TCR CDR3, a first-round RT-PCR used the HTBI primer set. Via MiXCR, TCRdb re-called the multiplex PCR reads, giving one row per CDR3 protein. Here the sample spans approximately 200,000 distinct CDR3 sequences, about 18% being singletons. The sample was blood. These receptors all come from a man between 35 and 55 years old with Graves' hyperthyroidism.

The chain uses TRBV5-1 and TRBJ2-3; TRBD1 might be the D (6 bases). The V end lost 6 bases, the J end lost 3 bases, and 17 bases lay between the germline ends. CDR3 length: 15 residues. Germline assignment: CDR1 SGHRS and CDR2 YFSETQ. In DNA form, the CDR3 reads TGCGCCAGCAACTTAAGGGGGACGCGTACAGATACGCAGTATTTT. Translating it yields CASNLRGTRTDTQYF.

In this sample, this clonotype turned up a few times. The chain carries TRBV5-1 and TRBJ2-2, with 7 positions matching TRBD1. In germline, CDR1 is SGHRS, CDR2 YFSETQ. V dropped 4 bases and J dropped 4; count of bases not matched to a gene: 10. There are 16 residues in the CDR3. This CDR3 is CASSPLRGPGTGELFF. In DNA form, the CDR3 reads TGCGCCAGCAGCCCCTTAAGGGGGCCGGGCACCGGGGAGCTGTTTTTT.

This chain links TRBV5-1 with TRBJ2-5, with D maybe TRBD1 (6 bases). Germline assignment: CDR1 SGHRS and CDR2 YFSETQ. V was trimmed by 4 bases and J by 5 bases, leaving 12 bases between them. There are 13 residues in the CDR3. CDR3 in amino acids: CASSDQGRETQYF. As DNA, the CDR3 is TGCGCCAGCAGCGATCAGGGGCGGGAGACCCAGTACTTC.

This clonotype was detected many times. The chain has TRBV27 and TRBJ2-7; D is tentatively TRBD1 or TRBD2 (6 bases each). This CDR3 has 16 residues. CDR1 is MNHEY, CDR2 SMNVEV, per germline (reference sequence). V shed 4 bases and J shed 5 bases, with 21 bases lying between them. CDR3 in DNA: TGTGCCAGCAGTTCAAACGCACAGGGAGGACTCCACGAGCAGTACTTC. Amino acids: CASSSNAQGGLHEQYF.

This clonotype was found a few times. An end of the junction does not agree with germline; a read error may underlie this. The chain combines TRBV9 with TRBJ2-5; D is undetermined. The CDR3 runs 13 residues. Germline CDR1 reads SGDLS; CDR2 reads YYNGEE. The CDR3 region is CASSVGPQGTQYF. The DNA for the CDR3 is TGTGCCAGCAGCGTAGGTCCCCAAGGGACCCAGTACTTC.

The chain combines TRBV11-2 with TRBJ2-7, with 7 bases lining up with TRBD1. In germline, CDR1 is SGHAT, CDR2 FQNNGV. The CDR3 spans 14 residues. Germline trimming cut 6 bases from V and 2 bases from J; bases unmatched to any gene: 7. CDR3 in amino acids: CASRTNRGPYEQYF. The CDR3 nucleotides read TGTGCCAGCAGGACTAACAGGGGCCCCTACGAGCAGTACTTC.

This clonotype showed up many times. In DNA, the CDR3 is TGTGCCAGCAGCTTCTCCCCACCCTACGAGCAGTACTTC. It codes for CASSFSPPYEQYF. The gene calls are TRBV7-2 and TRBJ2-7; D not resolved. V was shortened by 3 bases and J by 2 bases, with 8 bases between the two germline ends. The length of the CDR3 is 13 residues. The germline V gene encodes CDR1 SGHTA and CDR2 FQGNSA.

This clonotype was seen many times. The V call is TRBV7-2, the J call TRBJ1-2; weak D call: TRBD1 (5 bases). Germline V gene lookup returns CDR1 SGHTA and CDR2 FQGNSA. Between the trimmed V and J ends, which lost 1 base and 8 bases, there was a span of 17 bases. The CDR3 contains 15 residues. This CDR3 is CASSLEARRGYGYTF. CDR3 nucleotide sequence: TGTGCCAGCAGCTTAGAGGCAAGAAGGGGCTACGGCTACACCTTC.

In its sample, this clonotype was seen many times. The V and J genes are TRBV7-9 and TRBJ2-6; 7 nucleotides agree with TRBD2. CDR1 and CDR2 (germline): SEHNR, FQNEAQ (reference sequence). V shed 5 bases and J 2 bases; nucleotides not matched to a gene: 6. The CDR3 spans 16 residues. Written as DNA, the CDR3 is TGTGCCAGCAGCAACGACCGGGGGGCTGGGGCCAACGTCCTGACTTTC. Residues: CASSNDRGAGANVLTF.

Worth noting for this clonotype: This sequence may be a read error, since a much larger clone differs from it by one base. This chain joins TRBV12-3 or TRBV12-4 and TRBJ2-2; D may be TRBD1 (5 bases). V lost 5 bases to trimming and J lost 9 bases, with 19 bases between them. CDR3 length equals 15 residues. The DNA of the CDR3 is TGTGCCAGCAGTCCCTCCCTGGGGCGGCCCTGGGAGCTGTTTTTT. It translates to CASSPSLGRPWELFF.

The chain employs TRBV7-6 and TRBJ1-1; tentative D call: TRBD1 (6 bases). The germline V and J ends were trimmed by 7 bases and 1 base, with 13 bases remaining between them. CDR3 length: 14 amino acids. The V gene's germline CDR1 is SGHVS and CDR2 FNYEAQ. The CDR3 region has the DNA TGTGCCAGCACCCCTATACAGGGGAACACTGAAGCTTTCTTT. Its protein is CASTPIQGNTEAFF.

V is TRBV6-5 and J is TRBJ2-3; D is unclear. Germline V gene data show CDR1 as MNHEY and CDR2 as SVGAGI. The CDR3 contains 14 residues. Trimming took 2 bases from V and 7 from J, leaving 13 bases between them. CDR3 protein: CASSYPGPTNTQYF. The CDR3 DNA reads as TGTGCCAGCAGTTACCCAGGCCCCACGAATACGCAGTATTTT.

This clonotype was recorded at least ten times. One junction end disagrees with the germline gene, perhaps due to a read error. The chain uses TRBV7-8 and TRBJ2-5; 7 nucleotides match TRBD1. The germline V gene has CDR1 SGHVS and CDR2 FQNEAQ. The CDR3 spans 15 residues. DNA for the CDR3: TGTGCCAGCAACTTAGGTACAGGGGCGACGGAGACCCAGTACTTC. Its translation: CASNLGTGATETQYF.

This clonotype was observed a handful of times. The chain is built from TRBV12-3 or TRBV12-4 and TRBJ2-1; D not resolved. This CDR3 comprises 13 residues. The ends were cut back, 6 bases at V and 2 bases at J, with 8 bases in the middle. The CDR3 region is CASRLGTYNEQFF. DNA for the CDR3: TGTGCCAGCAGACTGGGCACCTACAATGAGCAGTTCTTC.

This clonotype has a count of ten or more. This chain connects TRBV6-1 to TRBJ2-7; a possible D gene is TRBD1 (6 bases). This CDR3 is 13 amino acids long. V lost 7 bases and J 1 base, leaving 11 bases between the germline ends. Germline-derived CDR1 and CDR2 are MNHNS and SASEGT. CDR3 sequence reads: CASTRDTSYEQYF. The DNA of the CDR3 is TGTGCCAGCACTCGGGACACGTCCTACGAGCAGTACTTC.